This record covers a single TCR beta chain. The data derive from a study of OX40 agonist ivuxolimab in advanced cancers. As for the study in general: The dose-escalation cohort had hepatocellular carcinoma, melanoma, renal cell or head and neck cancer.

Unmatched junction bases numbered 6, after V lost 2 bases and J lost 3 bases. The CDR3 runs to 15 residues. CDR1 and CDR2 (germline): SGHRS, YFSETQ. Some clones are missing from TCRdb's copy, which holds only in-frame ones; the method was immunoSEQ multiplex PCR. The sample lists roughly 74,000 clones, 80% to 90% occurring once. This chain connects TRBV5-1 to TRBJ1-2; 8 bases are a match to TRBD1. This TCR derives from an adult with an advanced solid tumor such as melanoma, head and neck, liver or kidney cancer. The starting material was CD4+ or CD8+ T cells sorted from blood, obtained in a trial of the OX40 agonist ivuxolimab. CDR3 bases: TGCGCCAGCAGCTTAAATCCGGGACAGGACTATGGCTACACCTTC. This encodes CASSLNPGQDYGYTF.